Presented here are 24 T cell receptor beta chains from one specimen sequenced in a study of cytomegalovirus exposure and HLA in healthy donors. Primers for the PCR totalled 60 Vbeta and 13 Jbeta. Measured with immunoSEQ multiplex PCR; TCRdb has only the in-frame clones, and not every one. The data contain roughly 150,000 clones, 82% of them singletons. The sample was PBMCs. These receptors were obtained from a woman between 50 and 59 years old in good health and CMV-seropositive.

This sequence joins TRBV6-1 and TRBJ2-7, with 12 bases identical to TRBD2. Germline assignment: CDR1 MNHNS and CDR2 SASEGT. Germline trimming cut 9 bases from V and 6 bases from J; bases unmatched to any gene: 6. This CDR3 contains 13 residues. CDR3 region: CASRLAGAPEQYF. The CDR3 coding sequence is TGTGCCAGTCGACTAGCGGGGGCTCCCGAGCAGTACTTC.

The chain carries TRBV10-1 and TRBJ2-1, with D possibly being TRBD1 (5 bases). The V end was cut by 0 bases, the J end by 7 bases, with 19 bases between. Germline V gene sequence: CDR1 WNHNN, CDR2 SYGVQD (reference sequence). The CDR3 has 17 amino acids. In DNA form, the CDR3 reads TGCGCCAGCAGTGAGTCTGAAAAGGGGTTATGGTCGAATGAGCAGTTCTTC. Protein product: CASSESEKGLWSNEQFF.

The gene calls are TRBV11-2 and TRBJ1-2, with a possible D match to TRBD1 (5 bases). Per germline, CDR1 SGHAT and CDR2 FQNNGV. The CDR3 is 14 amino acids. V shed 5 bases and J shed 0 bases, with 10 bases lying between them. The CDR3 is CASSRGGANYGYTF. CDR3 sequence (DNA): TGTGCCAGCAGCCGGGGAGGGGCTAACTATGGCTACACCTTC.

CDR3 region: CASRISGGEQFF. The CDR3 bases are TGTGCCAGCAGGATTTCAGGGGGTGAGCAGTTCTTC. The chain links TRBV6-1 to TRBJ2-1; 7 bases match TRBD1. The CDR3 covers 12 residues. The germline V gene has CDR1 MNHNS and CDR2 SASEGT. V dropped 6 bases and J dropped 9; count of bases not matched to a gene: 5.

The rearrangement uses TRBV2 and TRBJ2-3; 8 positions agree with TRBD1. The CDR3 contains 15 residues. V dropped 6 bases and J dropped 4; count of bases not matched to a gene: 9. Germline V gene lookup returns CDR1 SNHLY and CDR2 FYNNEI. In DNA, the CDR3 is TGTGCCAGCAGACTTGCGACAGGGGATTCAGATACGCAGTATTTT. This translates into CASRLATGDSDTQYF.

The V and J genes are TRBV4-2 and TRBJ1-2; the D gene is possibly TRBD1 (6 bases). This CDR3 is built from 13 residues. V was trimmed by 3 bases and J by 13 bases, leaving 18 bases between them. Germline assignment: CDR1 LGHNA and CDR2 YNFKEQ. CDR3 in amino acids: CASSHRQDTPRTF. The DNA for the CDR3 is TGTGCCAGCAGCCACCGACAGGATACTCCTCGCACCTTC.

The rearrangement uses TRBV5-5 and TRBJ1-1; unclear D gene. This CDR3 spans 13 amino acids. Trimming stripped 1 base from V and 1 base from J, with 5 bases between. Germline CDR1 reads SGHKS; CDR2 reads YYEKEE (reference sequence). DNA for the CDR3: TGTGCCAGCAGCTTGCGAGGGAACACTGAAGCTTTCTTT. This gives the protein CASSLRGNTEAFF.

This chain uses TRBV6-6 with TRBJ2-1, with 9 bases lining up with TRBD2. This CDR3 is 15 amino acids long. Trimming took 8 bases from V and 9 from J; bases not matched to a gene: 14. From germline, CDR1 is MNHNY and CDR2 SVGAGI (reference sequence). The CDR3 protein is CASGRSGGRGIEQFF. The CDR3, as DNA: TGTGCCAGCGGCCGTAGCGGGGGAAGGGGAATTGAGCAGTTCTTC.

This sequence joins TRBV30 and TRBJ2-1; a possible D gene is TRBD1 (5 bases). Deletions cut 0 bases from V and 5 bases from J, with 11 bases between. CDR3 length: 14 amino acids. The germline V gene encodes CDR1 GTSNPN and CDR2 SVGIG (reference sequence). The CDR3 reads CAWSVKGNDNEQFF. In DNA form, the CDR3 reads TGTGCCTGGAGTGTAAAGGGGAACGACAATGAGCAGTTCTTC.

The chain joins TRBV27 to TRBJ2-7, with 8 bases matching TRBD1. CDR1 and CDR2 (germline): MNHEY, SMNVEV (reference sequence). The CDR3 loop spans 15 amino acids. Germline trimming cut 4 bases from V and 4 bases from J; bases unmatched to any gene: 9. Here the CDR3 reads CASSSDRAALYEQYF. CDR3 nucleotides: TGTGCCAGCAGTTCGGACAGGGCAGCTCTTTACGAGCAGTACTTC.

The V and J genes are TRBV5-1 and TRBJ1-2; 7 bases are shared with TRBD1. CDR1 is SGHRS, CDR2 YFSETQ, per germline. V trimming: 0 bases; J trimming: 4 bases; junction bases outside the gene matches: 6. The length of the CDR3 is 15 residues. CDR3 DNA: TGCGCCAGCAGCTTGGGATCCCGGGACAGCTATGGCTACACCTTC. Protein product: CASSLGSRDSYGYTF.

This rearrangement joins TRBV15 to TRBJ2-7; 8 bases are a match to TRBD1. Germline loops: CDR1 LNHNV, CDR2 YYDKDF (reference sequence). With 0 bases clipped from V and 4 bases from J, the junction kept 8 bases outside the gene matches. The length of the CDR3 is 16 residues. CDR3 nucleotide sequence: TGTGCCACCAGCAGAGATAAGGACAGGGTAACTTACGAGCAGTACTTC. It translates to CATSRDKDRVTYEQYF.

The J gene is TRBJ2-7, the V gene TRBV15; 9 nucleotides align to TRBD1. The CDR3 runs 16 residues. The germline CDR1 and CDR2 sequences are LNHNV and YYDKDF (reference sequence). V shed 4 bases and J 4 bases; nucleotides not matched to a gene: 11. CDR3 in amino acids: CATSKKRGQGGYEQYF. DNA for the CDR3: TGTGCCACCAGCAAAAAAAGGGGACAGGGTGGGTACGAGCAGTACTTC.

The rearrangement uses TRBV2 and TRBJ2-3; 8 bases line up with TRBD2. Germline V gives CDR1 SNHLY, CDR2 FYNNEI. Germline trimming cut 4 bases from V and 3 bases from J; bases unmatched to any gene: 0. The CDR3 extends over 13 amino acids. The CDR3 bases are TGTGCCAGCAGTGCGGGGGGGACAGATACGCAGTATTTT. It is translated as CASSAGGTDTQYF.

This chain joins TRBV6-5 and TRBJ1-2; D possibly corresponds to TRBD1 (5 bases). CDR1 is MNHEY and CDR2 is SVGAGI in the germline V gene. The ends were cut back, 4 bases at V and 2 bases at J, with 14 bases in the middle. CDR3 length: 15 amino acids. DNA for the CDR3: TGTGCCAGCAGTTCCGAGACAGCGGGGAACTATGGCTACACCTTC. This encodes CASSSETAGNYGYTF.

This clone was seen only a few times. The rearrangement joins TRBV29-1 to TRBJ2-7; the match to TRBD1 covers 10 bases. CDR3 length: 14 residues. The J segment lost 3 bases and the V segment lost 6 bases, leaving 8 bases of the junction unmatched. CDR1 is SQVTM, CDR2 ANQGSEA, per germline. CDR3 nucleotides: TGCAGCGTAGATTCCGGGACAGGGGACTACGAGCAGTACTTC. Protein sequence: CSVDSGTGDYEQYF.

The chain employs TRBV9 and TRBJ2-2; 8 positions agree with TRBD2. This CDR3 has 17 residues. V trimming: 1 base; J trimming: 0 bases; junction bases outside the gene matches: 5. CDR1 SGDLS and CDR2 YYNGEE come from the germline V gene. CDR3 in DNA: TGTGCCAGCAGCGTAAAGGCGGGGGGCCCGAACACCGGGGAGCTGTTTTTT. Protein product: CASSVKAGGPNTGELFF.

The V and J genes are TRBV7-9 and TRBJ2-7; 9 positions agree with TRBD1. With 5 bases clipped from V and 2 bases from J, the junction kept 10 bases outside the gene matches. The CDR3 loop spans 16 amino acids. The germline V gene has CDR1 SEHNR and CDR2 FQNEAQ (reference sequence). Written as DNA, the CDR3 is TGTGCCAGCAGCATAAACAGGGGGCGAGGGGCCTACGAGCAGTACTTC. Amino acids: CASSINRGRGAYEQYF.

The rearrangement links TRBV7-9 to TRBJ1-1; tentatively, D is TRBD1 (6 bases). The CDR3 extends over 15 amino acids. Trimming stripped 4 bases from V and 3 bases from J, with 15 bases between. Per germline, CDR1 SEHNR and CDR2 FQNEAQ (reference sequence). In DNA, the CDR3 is TGTGCCAGCAGCTCCGTGTGGGGGCTAGACACTGAAGCTTTCTTT. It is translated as CASSSVWGLDTEAFF. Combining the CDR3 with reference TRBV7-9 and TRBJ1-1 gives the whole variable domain DTGVSQNPRHKITKRGQNVTFRCDPISEHNRLYWYRQTLGQGPEFLTYFQNEAQLEKSRLLSDRFSAERPKGSFSTLEIQRTEQGDSAMYLCASSSVWGLDTEAFFGQGTRLTVV.

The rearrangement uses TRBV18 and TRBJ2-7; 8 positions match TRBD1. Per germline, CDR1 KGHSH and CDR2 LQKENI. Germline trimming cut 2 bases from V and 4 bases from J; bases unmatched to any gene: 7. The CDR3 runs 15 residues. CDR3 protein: CASSPSTGTGYEQYF. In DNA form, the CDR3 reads TGTGCCAGCTCACCATCAACCGGGACAGGTTACGAGCAGTACTTC.

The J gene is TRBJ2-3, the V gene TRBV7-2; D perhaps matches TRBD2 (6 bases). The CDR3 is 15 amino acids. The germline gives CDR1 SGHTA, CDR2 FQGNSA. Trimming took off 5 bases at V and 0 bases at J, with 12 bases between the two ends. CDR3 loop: CASSPRDSSTDTQYF. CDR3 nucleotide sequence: TGTGCCAGCAGCCCCCGGGACTCTAGCACAGATACGCAGTATTTT.

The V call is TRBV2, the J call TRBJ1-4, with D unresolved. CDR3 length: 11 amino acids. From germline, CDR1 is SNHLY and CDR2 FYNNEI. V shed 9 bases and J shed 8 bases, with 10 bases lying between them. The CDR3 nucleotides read TGTGCCAGTGGAGCGGAGGAAAAACTGTTTTTT. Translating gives CASGAEEKLFF.

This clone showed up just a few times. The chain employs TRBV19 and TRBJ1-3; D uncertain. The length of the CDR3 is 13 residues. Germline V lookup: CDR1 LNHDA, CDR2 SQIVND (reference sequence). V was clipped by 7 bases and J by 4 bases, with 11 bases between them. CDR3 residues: CASTHNFGNTIYF. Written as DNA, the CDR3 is TGTGCCAGTACCCACAATTTCGGAAACACCATATATTTT.

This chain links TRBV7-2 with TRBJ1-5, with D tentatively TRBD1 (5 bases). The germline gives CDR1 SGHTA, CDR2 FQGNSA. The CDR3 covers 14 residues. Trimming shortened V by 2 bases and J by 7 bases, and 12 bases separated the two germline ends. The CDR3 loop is CASSLTWGGQPQHF. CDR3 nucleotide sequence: TGTGCCAGCAGCTTAACGTGGGGGGGACAGCCCCAGCATTTT.